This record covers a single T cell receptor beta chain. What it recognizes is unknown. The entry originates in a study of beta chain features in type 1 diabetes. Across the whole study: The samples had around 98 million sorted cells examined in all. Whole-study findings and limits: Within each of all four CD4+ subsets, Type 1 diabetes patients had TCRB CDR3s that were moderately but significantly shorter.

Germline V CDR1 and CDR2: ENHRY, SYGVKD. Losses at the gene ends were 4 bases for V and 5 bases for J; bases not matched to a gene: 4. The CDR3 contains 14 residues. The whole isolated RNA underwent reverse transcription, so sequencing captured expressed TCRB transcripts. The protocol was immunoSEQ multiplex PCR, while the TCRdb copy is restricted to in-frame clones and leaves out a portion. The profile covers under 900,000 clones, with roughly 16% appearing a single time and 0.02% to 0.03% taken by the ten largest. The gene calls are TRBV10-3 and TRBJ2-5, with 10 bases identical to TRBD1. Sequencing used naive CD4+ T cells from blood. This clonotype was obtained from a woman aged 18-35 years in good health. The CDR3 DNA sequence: TGTGCCATCAGTGGCGGGACAGGGGTTGAGACCCAGTACTTC. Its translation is CAISGGTGVETQYF.